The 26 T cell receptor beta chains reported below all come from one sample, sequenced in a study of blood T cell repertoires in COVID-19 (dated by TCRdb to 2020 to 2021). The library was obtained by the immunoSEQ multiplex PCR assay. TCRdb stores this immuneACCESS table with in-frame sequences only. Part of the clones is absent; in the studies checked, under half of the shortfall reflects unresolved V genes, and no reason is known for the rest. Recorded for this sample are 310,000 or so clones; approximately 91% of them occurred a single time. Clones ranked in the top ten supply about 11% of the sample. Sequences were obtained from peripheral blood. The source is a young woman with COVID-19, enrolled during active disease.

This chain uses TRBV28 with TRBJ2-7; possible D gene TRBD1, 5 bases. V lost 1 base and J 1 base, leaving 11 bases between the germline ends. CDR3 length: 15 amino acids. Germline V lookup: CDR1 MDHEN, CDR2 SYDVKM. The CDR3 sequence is CASSLLAGPSYEQYF. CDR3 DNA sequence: TGTGCCAGCAGTTTATTGGCAGGGCCTTCCTACGAGCAGTACTTC.

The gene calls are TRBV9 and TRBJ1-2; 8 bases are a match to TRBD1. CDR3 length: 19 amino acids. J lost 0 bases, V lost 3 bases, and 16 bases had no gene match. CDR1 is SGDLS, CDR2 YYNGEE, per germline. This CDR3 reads CASSAVDRGGTRANYGYTF. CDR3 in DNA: TGTGCCAGCAGCGCCGTCGACAGGGGTGGAACCCGGGCTAACTATGGCTACACCTTC.

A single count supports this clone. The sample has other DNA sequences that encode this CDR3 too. CDR3 sequence: CASSLSTNQPQHF. CDR3 nucleotide sequence: TGTGCCAGCAGTTTATCTACAAATCAGCCCCAGCATTTT. This chain uses TRBV27 with TRBJ1-5; D uncertain. Trimming left V 0 bases short and J 4 bases short, with 4 bases between. The CDR3 covers 13 residues. CDR1 and CDR2 from the germline V gene are MNHEY and SMNVEV (reference sequence).

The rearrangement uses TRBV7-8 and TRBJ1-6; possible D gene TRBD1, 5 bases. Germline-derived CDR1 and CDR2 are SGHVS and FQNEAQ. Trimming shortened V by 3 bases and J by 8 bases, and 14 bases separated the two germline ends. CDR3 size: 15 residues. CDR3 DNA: TGTGCCAGCAGCTTCCGTCTGGGGCTGTATTCACCCCTCCACTTT. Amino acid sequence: CASSFRLGLYSPLHF.

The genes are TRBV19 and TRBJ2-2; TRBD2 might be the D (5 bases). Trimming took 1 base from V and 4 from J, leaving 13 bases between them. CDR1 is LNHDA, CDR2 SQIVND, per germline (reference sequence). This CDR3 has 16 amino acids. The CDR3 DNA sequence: TGTGCCAGTAGTATAGCAATCGACGAGGGCACCGGGGAGCTGTTTTTT. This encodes CASSIAIDEGTGELFF.

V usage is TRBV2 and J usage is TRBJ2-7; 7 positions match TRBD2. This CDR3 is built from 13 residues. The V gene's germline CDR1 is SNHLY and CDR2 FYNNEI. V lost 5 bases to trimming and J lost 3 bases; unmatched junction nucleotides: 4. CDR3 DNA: TGTGCCAGCAGTCCGGGACTACTCTACGAGCAGTACTTC. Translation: CASSPGLLYEQYF.

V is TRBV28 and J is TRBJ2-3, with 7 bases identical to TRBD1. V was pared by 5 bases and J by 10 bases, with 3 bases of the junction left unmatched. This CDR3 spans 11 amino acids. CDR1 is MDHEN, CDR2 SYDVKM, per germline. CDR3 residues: CASSTGDPQYF. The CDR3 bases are TGTGCCAGCAGTACAGGGGATCCGCAGTATTTT.

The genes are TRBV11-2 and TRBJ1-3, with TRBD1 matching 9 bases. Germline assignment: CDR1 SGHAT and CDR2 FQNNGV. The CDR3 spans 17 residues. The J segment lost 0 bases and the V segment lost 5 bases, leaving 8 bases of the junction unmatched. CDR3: CASSLGQGLISGNTIYF. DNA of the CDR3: TGTGCCAGCAGCCTGGGACAGGGATTAATCTCTGGAAACACCATATATTTT.

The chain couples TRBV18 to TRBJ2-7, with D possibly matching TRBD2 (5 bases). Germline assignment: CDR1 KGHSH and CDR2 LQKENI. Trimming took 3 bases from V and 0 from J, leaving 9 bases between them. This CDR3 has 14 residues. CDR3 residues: CASSPGIGSYEQYF. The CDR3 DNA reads TGTGCCAGCTCACCCGGGATAGGCTCCTACGAGCAGTACTTC.

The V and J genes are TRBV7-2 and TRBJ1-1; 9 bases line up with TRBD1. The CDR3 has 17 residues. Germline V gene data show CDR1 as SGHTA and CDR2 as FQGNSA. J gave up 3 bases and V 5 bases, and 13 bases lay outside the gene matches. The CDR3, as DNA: TGTGCCAGCAGCCCTATGGGACGCCGGGACAGGGACACTGAAGCTTTCTTT. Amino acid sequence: CASSPMGRRDRDTEAFF.

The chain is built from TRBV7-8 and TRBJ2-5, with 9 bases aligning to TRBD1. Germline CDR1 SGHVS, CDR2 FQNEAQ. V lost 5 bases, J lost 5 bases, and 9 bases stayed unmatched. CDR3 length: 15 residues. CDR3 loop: CASSGGTGIGETQYF. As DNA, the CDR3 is TGTGCCAGCAGCGGCGGGACAGGGATTGGGGAGACCCAGTACTTC.

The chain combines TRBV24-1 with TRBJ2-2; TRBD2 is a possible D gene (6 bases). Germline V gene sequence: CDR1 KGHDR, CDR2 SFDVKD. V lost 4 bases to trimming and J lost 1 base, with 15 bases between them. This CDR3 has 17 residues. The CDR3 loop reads CATSDRDFLGNTGELFF. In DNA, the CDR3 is TGTGCCACCAGTGACCGGGACTTCCTTGGGAACACCGGGGAGCTGTTTTTT.

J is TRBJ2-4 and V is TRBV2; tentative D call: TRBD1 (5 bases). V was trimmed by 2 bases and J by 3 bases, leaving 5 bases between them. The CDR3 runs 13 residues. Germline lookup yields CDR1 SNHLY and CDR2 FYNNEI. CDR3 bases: TGTGCCAGCAGTGAAAGGGGCAAAAACATTCAGTACTTC. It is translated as CASSERGKNIQYF.

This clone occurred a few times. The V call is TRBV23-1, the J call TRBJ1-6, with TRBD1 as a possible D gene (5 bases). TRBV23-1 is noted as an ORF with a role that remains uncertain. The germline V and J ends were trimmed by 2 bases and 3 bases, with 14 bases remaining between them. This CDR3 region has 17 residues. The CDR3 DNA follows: TGCGCCAGCAGTCAAGGTCAAGGGCAGGGCTATAATTCACCCCTCCACTTT. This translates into CASSQGQGQGYNSPLHF.

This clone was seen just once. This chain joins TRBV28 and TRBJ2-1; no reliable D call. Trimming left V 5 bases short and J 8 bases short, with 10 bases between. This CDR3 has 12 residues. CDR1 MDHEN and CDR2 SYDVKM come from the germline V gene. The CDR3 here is CASSATLDEQFF. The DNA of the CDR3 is TGTGCCAGCAGTGCGACACTGGATGAGCAGTTCTTC.

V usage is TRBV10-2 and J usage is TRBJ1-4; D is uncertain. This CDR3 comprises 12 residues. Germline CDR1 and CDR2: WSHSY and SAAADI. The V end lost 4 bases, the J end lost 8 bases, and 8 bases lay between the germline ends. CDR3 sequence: CASSGPREKLFF. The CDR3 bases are TGCGCCAGCAGTGGCCCCCGGGAAAAACTGTTTTTT.

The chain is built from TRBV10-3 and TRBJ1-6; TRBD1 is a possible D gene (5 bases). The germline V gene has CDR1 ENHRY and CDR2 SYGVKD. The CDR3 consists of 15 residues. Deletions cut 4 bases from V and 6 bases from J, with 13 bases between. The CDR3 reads CAISVGQIVNSPLHF. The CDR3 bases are TGTGCCATCAGTGTGGGGCAGATCGTTAATTCACCCCTCCACTTT.

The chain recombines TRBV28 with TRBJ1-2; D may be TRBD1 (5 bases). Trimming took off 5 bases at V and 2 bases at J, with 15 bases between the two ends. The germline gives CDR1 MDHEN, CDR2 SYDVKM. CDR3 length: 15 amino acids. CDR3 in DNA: TGTGCCAGCAGTCTCCCTCAGGGTCTGAACTATGGCTACACCTTC. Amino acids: CASSLPQGLNYGYTF.

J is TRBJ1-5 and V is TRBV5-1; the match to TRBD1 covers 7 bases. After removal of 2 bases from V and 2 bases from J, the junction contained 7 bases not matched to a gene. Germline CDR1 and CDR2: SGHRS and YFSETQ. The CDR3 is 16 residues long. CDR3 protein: CASSFTVTGGNQPQHF. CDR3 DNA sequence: TGCGCCAGCAGCTTTACCGTTACAGGGGGCAATCAGCCCCAGCATTTT.

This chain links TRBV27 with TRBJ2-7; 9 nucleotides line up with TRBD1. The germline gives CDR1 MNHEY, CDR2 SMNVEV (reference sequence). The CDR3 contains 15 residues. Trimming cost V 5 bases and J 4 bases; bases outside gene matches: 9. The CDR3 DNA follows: TGTGCCAGCAGTCCGACCGGGACAGGGATTTACGAGCAGTACTTC. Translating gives CASSPTGTGIYEQYF.

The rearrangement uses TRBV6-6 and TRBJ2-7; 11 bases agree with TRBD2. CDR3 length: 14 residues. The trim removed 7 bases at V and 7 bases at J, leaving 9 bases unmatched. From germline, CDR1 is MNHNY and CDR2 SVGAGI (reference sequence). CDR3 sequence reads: CASKPLAGGGEQYF. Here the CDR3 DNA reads TGTGCCAGCAAGCCCCTAGCGGGAGGCGGTGAGCAGTACTTC.

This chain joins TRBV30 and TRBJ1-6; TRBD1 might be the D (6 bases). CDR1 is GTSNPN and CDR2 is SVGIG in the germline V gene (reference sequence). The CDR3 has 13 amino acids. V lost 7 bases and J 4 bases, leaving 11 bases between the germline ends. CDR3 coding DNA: TGTGCCTCGGGGGGCCAGTATAATTCACCCCTCCACTTT. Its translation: CASGGQYNSPLHF.

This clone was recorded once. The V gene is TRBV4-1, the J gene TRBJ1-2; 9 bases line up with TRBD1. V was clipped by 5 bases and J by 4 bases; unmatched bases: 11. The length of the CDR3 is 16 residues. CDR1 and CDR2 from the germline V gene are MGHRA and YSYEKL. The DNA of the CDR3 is TGCGCCAGCAGCACCAGGTCCGGGACAGGGTTCTATGGCTACACCTTC. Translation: CASSTRSGTGFYGYTF.

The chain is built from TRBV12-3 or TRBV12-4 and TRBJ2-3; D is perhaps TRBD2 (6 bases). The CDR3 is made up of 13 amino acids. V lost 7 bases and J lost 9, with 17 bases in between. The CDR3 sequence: CASTRSPGETQYF. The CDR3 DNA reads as TGTGCCAGCACCCGTAGCCCGGGGGAGACGCAGTATTTT.

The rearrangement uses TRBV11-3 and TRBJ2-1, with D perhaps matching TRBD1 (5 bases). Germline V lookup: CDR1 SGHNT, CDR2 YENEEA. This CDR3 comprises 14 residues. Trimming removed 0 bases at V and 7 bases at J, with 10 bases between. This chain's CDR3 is CASSLEVGDNEQFF. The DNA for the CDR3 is TGTGCCAGCAGCTTAGAAGTAGGGGATAATGAGCAGTTCTTC.

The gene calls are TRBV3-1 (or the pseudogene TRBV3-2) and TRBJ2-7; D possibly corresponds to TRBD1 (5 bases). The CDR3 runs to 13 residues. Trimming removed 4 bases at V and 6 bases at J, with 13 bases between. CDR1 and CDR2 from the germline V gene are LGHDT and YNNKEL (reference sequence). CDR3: CASSPGHRGEQYF. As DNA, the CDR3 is TGTGCCAGCAGCCCCGGACACCGAGGCGAGCAGTACTTC.